Presented here are 19 T cell receptor beta chains from one specimen sequenced in a study of neoadjuvant anti-PD-1 for oral cavity cancer. TCRdb's table, derived via immunoSEQ multiplex PCR, lists solely in-frame clones and lacks some. Here the sample spans 25,000 to 40,000 clones, almost 80% being singletons. Time point reported: after neoadjuvant nivolumab, at surgical resection. This sample comprised PBMCs, obtained after nivolumab (anti-PD-1) treatment. Source of these receptors: a person between 35 and 79 years old with oral cavity squamous cell carcinoma.

The chain is built from TRBV5-6 and TRBJ2-3; D possibly corresponds to TRBD1 (5 bases). CDR3 length: 15 residues. CDR1 and CDR2 from the germline V gene are SGHDT and YYEEEE. V lost 1 base, J lost 2 bases, and 11 bases lay in between. This CDR3 reads CASSLSRVDTDTQYF. CDR3 coding DNA: TGTGCCAGCAGCTTGTCCAGGGTTGACACAGATACGCAGTATTTT.

This clone was detected a few times. This chain joins TRBV5-4 and TRBJ1-5; unclear D gene. The germline V and J ends were trimmed by 0 bases and 4 bases, with 5 bases remaining between them. Germline V gene data show CDR1 as SGHNT and CDR2 as YYREEE (reference sequence). This CDR3 is built from 13 residues. The DNA for the CDR3 is TGTGCCAGCAGCTTGGATCAAAATCAGCCCCAGCATTTT. Protein: CASSLDQNQPQHF.

The chain recombines TRBV9 with TRBJ2-1; no clear D gene. The CDR3 totals 14 residues. V was cut by 3 bases and J by 6 bases, with 13 bases left in between. From germline, CDR1 is SGDLS and CDR2 YYNGEE. Written as DNA, the CDR3 is TGTGCCAGCAGCGCCCTCCAAGAGGTCAATGAGCAGTTCTTC. Translation gives CASSALQEVNEQFF.

The chain links TRBV7-2 to TRBJ1-3, with a weak D call TRBD1 (5 bases). The germline V and J ends were trimmed by 2 bases and 6 bases, with 14 bases remaining between them. Germline assignment: CDR1 SGHTA and CDR2 FQGNSA. The CDR3 loop spans 15 amino acids. CDR3 nucleotide sequence: TGTGCCAGCAGCTTAATGGTCCAGGGAGTAAACACCATATATTTT. This codes for CASSLMVQGVNTIYF.

This rearrangement joins TRBV25-1 to TRBJ1-1, with a weak D call TRBD1 (5 bases). With 3 bases removed from V and 4 bases from J, the gap between germline ends came to 15 bases. The germline V gene has CDR1 MGHDK and CDR2 SYGVNS. This CDR3 comprises 15 residues. CDR3: CASSESVRGSTEAFF. CDR3 sequence (DNA): TGTGCCAGCAGTGAGTCAGTAAGGGGAAGCACTGAAGCTTTCTTT. The whole variable domain, remainder taken from reference TRBV25-1 and TRBJ1-1, is EADIYQTPRYLVIGTGKKITLECSQTMGHDKMYWYQQDPGMELHLIHYSYGVNSTEKGDLSSESTVSRIRTEHFPLTLESARPSHTSQYLCASSESVRGSTEAFFGQGTRLTVV.

The J gene is TRBJ1-2, the V gene TRBV7-2; D possibly corresponds to TRBD1 (6 bases). The CDR3 runs to 15 residues. V lost 1 base and J lost 8, with 17 bases in between. Germline loops: CDR1 SGHTA, CDR2 FQGNSA. In nucleotides, the CDR3 is TGTGCCAGCAGCTTAGAAACGCGAACAGGGTACGGCTACACCTTC. It specifies CASSLETRTGYGYTF.

The chain recombines TRBV19 with TRBJ1-1; no clear D gene. Germline assignment: CDR1 LNHDA and CDR2 SQIVND (reference sequence). The CDR3 sequence is 14 residues long. V was clipped by 0 bases and J by 0 bases, with 5 bases between them. CDR3 nucleotides: TGTGCCAGTAGTATAGATAGGGTGAACACTGAAGCTTTCTTT. Amino acids: CASSIDRVNTEAFF.

The chain recombines TRBV7-9 with TRBJ2-2, with 8 bases identical to TRBD2. Germline V gene sequence: CDR1 SEHNR, CDR2 FQNEAQ (reference sequence). V shed 8 bases, J shed 6 bases, and the junction held 11 bases outside the gene matches. The CDR3 totals 15 residues. The CDR3: CASLTGGGYSGELFF. The CDR3 DNA reads TGTGCCAGCCTAACCGGCGGGGGGTATTCCGGGGAGCTGTTTTTT.

This chain uses TRBV7-2 with TRBJ2-6; D is unresolved. This CDR3 is 17 amino acids long. Trimming took 2 bases from V and 0 from J, leaving 11 bases between them. The germline V gene encodes CDR1 SGHTA and CDR2 FQGNSA. Here the CDR3 reads CASSLSPDGSGANVLTF. Here the CDR3 DNA reads TGTGCCAGCAGCTTATCCCCCGATGGCTCTGGGGCCAACGTCCTGACTTTC.

The chain couples TRBV6-5 to TRBJ1-1, with D uncertain. Trimming removed 0 bases from V and 3 bases from J, with 11 bases in between. Germline CDR1 reads MNHEY; CDR2 reads SVGAGI. The CDR3 sequence is 15 residues long. CDR3 region: CASSYSRKRDTEAFF. The CDR3, as DNA: TGTGCCAGCAGTTACTCGAGGAAAAGGGACACTGAAGCTTTCTTT.

This chain joins TRBV27 and TRBJ1-6, with 7 bases aligning to TRBD1. The CDR3 sequence is 14 residues long. V gave up 3 bases and J gave up 5 bases; unmatched junction bases: 1. Germline values: CDR1 MNHEY, CDR2 SMNVEV (reference sequence). The CDR3 DNA follows: TGTGCCAGCAGTTTCAGGGGGAATAATTCACCCCTCCACTTT. Translating gives CASSFRGNNSPLHF.

The chain employs TRBV7-3 and TRBJ2-3, with TRBD2 identical over 8 bases. J gave up 2 bases and V 2 bases, and 9 bases lay outside the gene matches. CDR1 is SGHTA, CDR2 FQGTGA, per germline. The CDR3 totals 17 residues. In DNA form, the CDR3 reads TGTGCCAGCAGCTTATTGGGGCGGGGGGACGCCACAGATACGCAGTATTTT. This encodes CASSLLGRGDATDTQYF.

This CDR3 reads CASSLDWTSGGQETQYF. The CDR3 DNA reads as TGTGCCAGCAGCTTAGATTGGACTAGCGGGGGGCAAGAGACCCAGTACTTC. V gene TRBV13 combines with J gene TRBJ2-5, with 14 bases that match TRBD2. From germline, CDR1 is PRHDT and CDR2 FYEKMQ (reference sequence). The CDR3 has 17 residues. J gave up 2 bases and V 1 base, and 3 bases lay outside the gene matches.

The chain has TRBV5-4 and TRBJ2-2; D perhaps matches TRBD2 (5 bases). Germline V gives CDR1 SGHNT, CDR2 YYREEE (reference sequence). CDR3 length: 14 residues. Trimming took 5 bases from V and 8 from J, leaving 16 bases between them. DNA for the CDR3: TGTGCCAGCAGGAGGACGGACGGGGATGGGGAGCTGTTTTTT. Translated, it gives CASRRTDGDGELFF.

CDR3 in amino acids: CASGQGLRQPQHF. CDR3 sequence (DNA): TGTGCCAGCGGACAGGGGTTAAGGCAGCCCCAGCATTTT. The gene calls are TRBV19 and TRBJ1-5, with TRBD1 identical over 9 bases. The V and J ends lost 9 bases and 7 bases, in that order; junction bases with no gene match: 7. CDR1 is LNHDA, CDR2 SQIVND, per germline (reference sequence). CDR3 size: 13 residues.

The chain recombines TRBV6-1 with TRBJ1-2; 7 nucleotides match TRBD1. The germline V gene encodes CDR1 MNHNS and CDR2 SASEGT. V lost 4 bases to trimming and J lost 5 bases; unmatched junction nucleotides: 10. The CDR3 loop spans 15 amino acids. In DNA form, the CDR3 reads TGTGCCAGCAGTGGGACAGGACTGTTGCCTTATGGCTACACCTTC. This sequence encodes CASSGTGLLPYGYTF.

The V call is TRBV30, the J call TRBJ1-2, with D maybe TRBD1 (5 bases). The CDR3 is 15 residues long. Germline V CDR1 and CDR2: GTSNPN, SVGIG (reference sequence). The V end lost 1 base, the J end lost 0 bases, and 12 bases lay between the germline ends. CDR3 in DNA: TGTGCCTGGAGTGGAACGGGGACTTCTAACTATGGCTACACCTTC. Protein sequence: CAWSGTGTSNYGYTF.

This clone has more than one count but fewer than ten. The rearrangement links TRBV13 to TRBJ2-3, with 7 bases matching TRBD1. V dropped 4 bases and J dropped 5; count of bases not matched to a gene: 9. The CDR3 sequence is 15 residues long. CDR1 and CDR2 (germline): PRHDT, FYEKMQ (reference sequence). CDR3 bases: TGTGCCAGCAGCTCCTGGGACAGTGGCGGAGATACGCAGTATTTT. It yields the protein CASSSWDSGGDTQYF.

The chain carries TRBV11-3 and TRBJ1-2; TRBD1 aligns across 7 bases. From germline, CDR1 is SGHNT and CDR2 YENEEA. The CDR3 covers 14 residues. V was clipped by 5 bases and J by 7 bases; unmatched bases: 10. This CDR3 is CASSRGAQGFGYTF. The CDR3 nucleotides are TGTGCCAGCAGCCGGGGGGCACAGGGGTTTGGCTACACCTTC. The full variable domain, its missing parts supplied by reference TRBV11-3 and TRBJ1-2, is EAGVVQSPRYKIIEKKQPVAFWCNPISGHNTLYWYLQNLGQGPELLIRYENEEAVDDSQLPKDRFSAERLKGVDSTLKIQPAELGDSAVYLCASSRGAQGFGYTFGSGTRLTVV.